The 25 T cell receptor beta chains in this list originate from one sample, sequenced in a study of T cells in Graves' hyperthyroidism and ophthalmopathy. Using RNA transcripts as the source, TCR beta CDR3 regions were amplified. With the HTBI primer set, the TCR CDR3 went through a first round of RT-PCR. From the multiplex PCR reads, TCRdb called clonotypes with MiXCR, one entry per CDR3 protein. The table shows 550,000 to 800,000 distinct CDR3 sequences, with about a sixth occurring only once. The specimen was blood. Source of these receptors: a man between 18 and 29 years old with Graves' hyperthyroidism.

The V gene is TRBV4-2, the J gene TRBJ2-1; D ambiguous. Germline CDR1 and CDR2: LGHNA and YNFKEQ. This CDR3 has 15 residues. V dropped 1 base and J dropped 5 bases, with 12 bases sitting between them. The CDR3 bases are TGTGCCAGCAGCCAAGTCGGGCCGGCTAACAATGAGCAGTTCTTC. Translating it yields CASSQVGPANNEQFF.

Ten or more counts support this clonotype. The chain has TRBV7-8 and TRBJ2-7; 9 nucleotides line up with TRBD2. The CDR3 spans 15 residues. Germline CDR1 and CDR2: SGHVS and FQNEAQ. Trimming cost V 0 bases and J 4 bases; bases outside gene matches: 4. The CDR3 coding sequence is TGTGCCAGCAGCTTAGCCGGACTAGCGATATACGAGCAGTACTTC. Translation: CASSLAGLAIYEQYF.

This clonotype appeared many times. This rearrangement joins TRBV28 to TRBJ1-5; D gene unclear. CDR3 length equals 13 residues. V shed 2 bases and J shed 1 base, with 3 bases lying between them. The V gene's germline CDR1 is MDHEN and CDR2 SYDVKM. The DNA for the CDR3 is TGTGCCAGCAGTTTACCGAGCAATCAGCCCCAGCATTTT. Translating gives CASSLPSNQPQHF.

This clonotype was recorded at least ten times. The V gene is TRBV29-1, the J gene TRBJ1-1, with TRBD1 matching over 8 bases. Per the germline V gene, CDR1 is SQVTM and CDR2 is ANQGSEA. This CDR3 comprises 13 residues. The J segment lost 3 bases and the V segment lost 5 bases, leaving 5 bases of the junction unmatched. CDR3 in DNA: TGCAGCGTTCGACAGGGGCTGGACACTGAAGCTTTCTTT. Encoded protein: CSVRQGLDTEAFF.

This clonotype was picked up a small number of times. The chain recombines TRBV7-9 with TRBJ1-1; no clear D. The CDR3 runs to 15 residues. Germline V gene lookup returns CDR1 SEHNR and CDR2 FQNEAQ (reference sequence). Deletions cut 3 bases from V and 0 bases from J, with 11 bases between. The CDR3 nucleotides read TGTGCCAGCAGCTTTGGTCCGCCTATGAACACTGAAGCTTTCTTT. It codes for CASSFGPPMNTEAFF.

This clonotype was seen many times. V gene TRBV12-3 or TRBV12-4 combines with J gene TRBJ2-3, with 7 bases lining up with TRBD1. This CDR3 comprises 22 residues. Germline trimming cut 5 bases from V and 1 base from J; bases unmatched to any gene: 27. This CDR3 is CASSTTALARGNAESGTDTQYF. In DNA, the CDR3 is TGTGCCAGCAGTACCACGGCCCTGGCCAGGGGGAACGCAGAGTCGGGCACAGATACGCAGTATTTT.

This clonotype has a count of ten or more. The CDR3 DNA reads as TGCAGTGCTCTGGACAGACAAAAAGAGACCCAGTACTTC. Its protein is CSALDRQKETQYF. The rearrangement links TRBV20-1 to TRBJ2-5; a weak D match, TRBD1 (6 bases). V was cut by 5 bases and J by 3 bases, with 13 bases left in between. CDR3 length equals 13 residues. CDR1 and CDR2 (germline): DFQATT, SNEGSKA (reference sequence).

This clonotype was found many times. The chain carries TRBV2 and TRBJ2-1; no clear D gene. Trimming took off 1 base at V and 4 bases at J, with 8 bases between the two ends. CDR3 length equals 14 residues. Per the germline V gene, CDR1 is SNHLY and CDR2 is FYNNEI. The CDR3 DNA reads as TGTGCCAGCAGTGAAGGGGTGGGGTACAATGAGCAGTTCTTC. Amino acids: CASSEGVGYNEQFF.

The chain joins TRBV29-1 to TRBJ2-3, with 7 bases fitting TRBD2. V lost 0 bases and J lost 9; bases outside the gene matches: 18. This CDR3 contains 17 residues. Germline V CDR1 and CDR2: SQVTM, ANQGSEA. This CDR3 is CSVEDPGRSGVQITQYF. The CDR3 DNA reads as TGCAGCGTTGAAGACCCGGGACGAAGCGGGGTACAGATAACGCAGTATTTT.

The CDR3 DNA is TGTGCCAGCAGCTTAGACTTAGCGTCAGATACGCAGTATTTT. Amino acid sequence: CASSLDLASDTQYF. The chain joins TRBV7-2 to TRBJ2-3; a possible D gene is TRBD2 (5 bases). Trimming took 1 base from V and 4 from J, leaving 9 bases between them. This CDR3 spans 14 amino acids. Germline V CDR1 and CDR2: SGHTA, FQGNSA.

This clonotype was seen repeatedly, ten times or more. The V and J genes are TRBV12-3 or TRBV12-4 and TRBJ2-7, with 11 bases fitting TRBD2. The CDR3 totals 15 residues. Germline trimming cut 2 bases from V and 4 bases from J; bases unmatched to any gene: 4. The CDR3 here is CASSLRTSGWYEQYF. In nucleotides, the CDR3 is TGTGCCAGCAGTTTACGGACTAGCGGGTGGTACGAGCAGTACTTC.

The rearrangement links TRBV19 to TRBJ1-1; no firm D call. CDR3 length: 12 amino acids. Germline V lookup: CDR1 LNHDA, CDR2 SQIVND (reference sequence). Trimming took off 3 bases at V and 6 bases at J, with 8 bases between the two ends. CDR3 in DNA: TGTGCCAGTAGTATGGTTGGTGCTGAAGCTTTCTTT. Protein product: CASSMVGAEAFF.

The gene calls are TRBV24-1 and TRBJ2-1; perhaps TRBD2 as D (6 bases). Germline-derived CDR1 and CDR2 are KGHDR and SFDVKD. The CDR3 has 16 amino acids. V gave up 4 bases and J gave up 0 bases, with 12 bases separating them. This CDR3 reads CATSERGLSSYNEQFF. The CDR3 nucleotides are TGTGCCACCAGTGAGCGGGGACTCAGCTCCTACAATGAGCAGTTCTTC.

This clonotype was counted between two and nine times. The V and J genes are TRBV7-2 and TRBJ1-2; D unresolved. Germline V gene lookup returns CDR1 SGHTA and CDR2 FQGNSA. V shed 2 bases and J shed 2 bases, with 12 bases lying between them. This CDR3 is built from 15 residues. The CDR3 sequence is CASSLLQYPNYGYTF. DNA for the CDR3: TGTGCCAGCAGCTTACTACAGTACCCCAACTATGGCTACACCTTC.

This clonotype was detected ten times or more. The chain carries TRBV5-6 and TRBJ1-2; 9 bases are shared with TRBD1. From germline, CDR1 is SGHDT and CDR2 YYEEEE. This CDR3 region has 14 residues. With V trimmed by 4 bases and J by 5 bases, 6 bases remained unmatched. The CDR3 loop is CASSSGTGRYGYTF. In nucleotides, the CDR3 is TGTGCCAGCAGCAGCGGGACAGGGAGATATGGCTACACCTTC.

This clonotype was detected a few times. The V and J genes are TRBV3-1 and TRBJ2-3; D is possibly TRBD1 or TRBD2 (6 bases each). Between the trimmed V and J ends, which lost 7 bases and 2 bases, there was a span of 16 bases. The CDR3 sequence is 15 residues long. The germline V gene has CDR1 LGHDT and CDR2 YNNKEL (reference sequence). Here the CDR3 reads CASKARRGLTDTQYF. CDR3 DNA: TGTGCCAGCAAGGCCCGCCGGGGGCTCACAGATACGCAGTATTTT.

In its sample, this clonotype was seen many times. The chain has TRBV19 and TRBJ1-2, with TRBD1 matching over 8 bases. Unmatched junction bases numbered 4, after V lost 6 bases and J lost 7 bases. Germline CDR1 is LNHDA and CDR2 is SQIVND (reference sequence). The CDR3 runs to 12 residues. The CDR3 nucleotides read TGTGCCAGTAGCAGGGGGCATGGTGGCTACACCTTC. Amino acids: CASSRGHGGYTF.

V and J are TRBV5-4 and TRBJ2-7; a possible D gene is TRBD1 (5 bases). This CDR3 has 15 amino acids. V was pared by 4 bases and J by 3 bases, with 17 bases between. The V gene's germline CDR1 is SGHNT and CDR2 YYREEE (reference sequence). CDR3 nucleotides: TGTGCCAGCAGCCTACATCAGGGAAGAGGCTACGAGCAGTACTTC. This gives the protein CASSLHQGRGYEQYF.

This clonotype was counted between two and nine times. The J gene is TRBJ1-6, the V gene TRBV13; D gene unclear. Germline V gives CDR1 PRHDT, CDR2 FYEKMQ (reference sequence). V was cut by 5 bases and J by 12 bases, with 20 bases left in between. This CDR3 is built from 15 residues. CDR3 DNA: TGTGCCAGCAGCCCCGGGATGCCGTCAATTCGACCCCTCCACTTT. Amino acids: CASSPGMPSIRPLHF.

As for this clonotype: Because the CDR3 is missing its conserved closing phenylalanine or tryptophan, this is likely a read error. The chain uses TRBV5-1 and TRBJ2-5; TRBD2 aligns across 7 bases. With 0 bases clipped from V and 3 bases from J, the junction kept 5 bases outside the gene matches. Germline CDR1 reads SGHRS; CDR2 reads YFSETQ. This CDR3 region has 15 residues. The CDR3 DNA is TGCGCCAGCAGCTTGGGACTAGCAGTTGAAGAGACCCAGTACTCC. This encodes CASSLGLAVEETQYS.

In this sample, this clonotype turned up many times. The CDR3, as DNA: TGCAGTGCGGAACCCGCTCCAGGACAAAGCAATCAGCCCCAGCATTTT. Protein product: CSAEPAPGQSNQPQHF. The chain recombines TRBV20-1 with TRBJ1-5; the D gene is possibly TRBD1 (5 bases). This CDR3 has 16 residues. V was pared by 6 bases and J by 1 base, with 19 bases between. CDR1 DFQATT and CDR2 SNEGSKA come from the germline V gene (reference sequence).

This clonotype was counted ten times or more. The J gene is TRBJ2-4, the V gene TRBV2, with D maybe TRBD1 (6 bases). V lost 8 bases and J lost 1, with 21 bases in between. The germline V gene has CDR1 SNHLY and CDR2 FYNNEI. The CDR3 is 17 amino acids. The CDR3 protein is CASGRGRDNVAKNIQYF. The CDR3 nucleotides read TGTGCCAGCGGTAGAGGCAGGGACAACGTTGCCAAAAACATTCAGTACTTC.

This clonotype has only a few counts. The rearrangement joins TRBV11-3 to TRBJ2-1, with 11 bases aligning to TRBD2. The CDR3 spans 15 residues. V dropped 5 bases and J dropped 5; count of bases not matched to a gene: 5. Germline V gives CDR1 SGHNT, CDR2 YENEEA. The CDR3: CASSATSGSNNEQFF. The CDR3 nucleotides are TGTGCCAGCAGCGCCACTAGCGGGAGTAACAATGAGCAGTTCTTC.

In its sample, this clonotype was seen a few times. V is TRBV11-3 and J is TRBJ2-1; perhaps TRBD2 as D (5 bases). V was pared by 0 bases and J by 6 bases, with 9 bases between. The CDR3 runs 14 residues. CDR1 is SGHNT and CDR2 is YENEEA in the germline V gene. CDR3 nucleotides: TGTGCCAGCAGCTTAGACAGAGGGCTCAATGAGCAGTTCTTC. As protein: CASSLDRGLNEQFF.

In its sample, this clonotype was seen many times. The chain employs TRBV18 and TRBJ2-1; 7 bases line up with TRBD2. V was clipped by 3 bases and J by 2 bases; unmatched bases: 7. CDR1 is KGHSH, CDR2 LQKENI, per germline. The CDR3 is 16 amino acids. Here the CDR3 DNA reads TGTGCCAGCTCACCTATCGCGGGACTACCCTACAATGAGCAGTTCTTC. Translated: CASSPIAGLPYNEQFF. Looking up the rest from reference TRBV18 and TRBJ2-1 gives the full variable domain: NAGVMQNPRHLVRRRGQEARLRCSPMKGHSHVYWYRQLPEEGLKFMVYLQKENIIDESGMPKERFSAEFPKEGPSILRIQQVVRGDSAAYFCASSPIAGLPYNEQFFGPGTRLTVL.